These 3 T cell receptor beta chains originate from one sample sequenced in a study of T cell repertoires in cytomegalovirus infection. Their specific antigens are unknown. MiXCR, run by TCRdb on the reads, gives a single entry per CDR3 protein. The sample lists 75,000 to 100,000 distinct CDR3 sequences; 25% to 30% were seen once. Sequencing was performed on CD8+ T cells from cultured PBMCs, taken from culture after CMV antigen stimulation. The receptors derive from a human donor in good health (CMV status not recorded). Some clones in this sample may be carry-over from other donors' samples.

This clonotype appeared a few times. This chain connects TRBV7-9 to TRBJ1-2, with 9 positions matching TRBD1. Germline trimming cut 5 bases from V and 8 bases from J; bases unmatched to any gene: 6. The germline CDR1 and CDR2 sequences are SEHNR and FQNEAQ (reference sequence). This CDR3 contains 13 residues. The CDR3: CASSRTGGDGYTF. The CDR3 region has the DNA TGTGCCAGCAGCCGAACAGGGGGCGACGGCTACACCTTC.

The sample holds many counts of this clonotype. The gene calls are TRBV6-1 and TRBJ1-5; 11 bases are a match to TRBD1. CDR1 and CDR2 from the germline V gene are MNHNS and SASEGT. The V segment lost 5 bases and the J segment 7 bases; nucleotides outside the gene matches: 10. This CDR3 contains 16 residues. This CDR3 is CASSPRGQGARQPQHF. CDR3 nucleotides: TGTGCCAGCAGTCCCCGCGGACAGGGGGCGAGACAGCCCCAGCATTTT.

The table lists this clonotype with many counts. CDR3 DNA sequence: TGTGCCAGCAGCCCAGGATACGAGCAGTACTTC. Its translation: CASSPGYEQYF. The J gene is TRBJ2-7, the V gene TRBV14; D not certain. Germline assignment: CDR1 SGHDN and CDR2 FVKESK. The CDR3 has 11 amino acids. V lost 4 bases and J lost 4, with 5 bases in between.